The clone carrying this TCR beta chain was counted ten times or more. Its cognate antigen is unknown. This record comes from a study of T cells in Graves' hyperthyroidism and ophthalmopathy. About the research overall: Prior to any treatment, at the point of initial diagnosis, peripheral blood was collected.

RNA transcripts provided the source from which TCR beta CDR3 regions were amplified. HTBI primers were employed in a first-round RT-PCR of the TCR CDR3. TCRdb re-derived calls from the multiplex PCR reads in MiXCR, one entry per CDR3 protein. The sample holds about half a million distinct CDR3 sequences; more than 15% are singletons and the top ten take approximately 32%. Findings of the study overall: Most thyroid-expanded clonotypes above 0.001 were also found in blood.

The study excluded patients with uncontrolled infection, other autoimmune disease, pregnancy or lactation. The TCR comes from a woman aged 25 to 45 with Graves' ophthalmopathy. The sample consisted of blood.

As DNA, the CDR3 is TGTGCCAGCAGCTTAGTGCTGGGACCTTCGGTGCAGCAGTACTTC. Encoded protein: CASSLVLGPSVQQYF. The chain combines TRBV7-2 with TRBJ2-7, with D perhaps matching TRBD1 or TRBD2 (5 bases each). V was clipped by 1 base and J by 8 bases, with 18 bases between them. The CDR3 is made up of 15 amino acids. Germline V gene sequence: CDR1 SGHTA, CDR2 FQGNSA.